This T cell receptor (beta chain) emerged from a study of blood T cell repertoires in COVID-19. Study-level background: COVID-19 samples collected from the United States, Italy and Spain covered acute and convalescent phases. Nucleic acid was either cDNA or gDNA, and it came from T cells, B-cell-depleted T cells, or PBMCs.

The CDR3 has 15 amino acids. Looked up from germline, CDR1 is MDHEN and CDR2 is SYDVKM. Deletions cut 5 bases from V and 0 bases from J, with 11 bases between. As handled by the study authors: Nucleated cell number was recorded as an estimate derived from reference gene primer amplification. Clones were sequenced by immunoSEQ multiplex PCR, and TCRdb holds only the in-frame ones, with some missing. Clonal size and the V and J genes are those of that table, whereas D and trimming came from the DNA. This table has approximately 170,000 clones, about 86% appearing once. The sequenced sample was peripheral blood. This sequence was found in a woman in her seventies with acute or convalescent COVID-19. This rearrangement joins TRBV28 to TRBJ1-5, with D perhaps TRBD1 (5 bases). The CDR3 region has the DNA TGTGCCAGCAGTACGGGGGGTAATAGCAATCAGCCCCAGCATTTT. It encodes CASSTGGNSNQPQHF.